The clone carrying this T cell receptor (beta chain) appeared a few times. The entry originates in a study of T cell repertoires in cytomegalovirus infection. A single record per CDR3 protein comes from TCRdb applying MiXCR to the reads. This sample has approximately 170,000 distinct CDR3 sequences, with 17% found just once. Input material: CD8+ T cells from PBMCs. The TCR sequence derives from a human donor in good health (CMV status not recorded). Some clones in this sample may be carry-over from other donors' samples.

The chain's CDR3 is CASSAYPGDDYGYTF. The CDR3 region has the DNA TGTGCCAGCAGCGCTTACCCAGGGGACGACTATGGCTACACCTTC. V is TRBV9 and J is TRBJ1-2; D is perhaps TRBD1 (6 bases). The ends were cut back, 3 bases at V and 3 bases at J, with 15 bases in the middle. Germline V gene sequence: CDR1 SGDLS, CDR2 YYNGEE. This CDR3 is 15 amino acids long.